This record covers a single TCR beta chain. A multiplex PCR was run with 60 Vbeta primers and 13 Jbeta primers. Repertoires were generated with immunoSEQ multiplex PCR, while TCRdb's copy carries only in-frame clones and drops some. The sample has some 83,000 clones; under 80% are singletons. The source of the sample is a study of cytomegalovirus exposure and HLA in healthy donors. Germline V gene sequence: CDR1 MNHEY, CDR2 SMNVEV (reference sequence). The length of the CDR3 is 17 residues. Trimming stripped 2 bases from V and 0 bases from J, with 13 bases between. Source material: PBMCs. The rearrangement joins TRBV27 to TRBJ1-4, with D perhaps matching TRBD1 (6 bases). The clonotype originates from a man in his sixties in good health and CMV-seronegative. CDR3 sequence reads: CASSLIPGQPTNEKLFF. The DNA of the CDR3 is TGTGCCAGCAGTTTAATCCCGGGACAACCAACTAATGAAAAACTGTTTTTT.